The T cell receptor (beta chain) described here comes from a study of CD8+ T cells in alopecia areata listed by TCRdb under 2018. With regard to the full study: The treated patients took part in an open-label pilot trial in which moderate-to-severe alopecia areata was treated with oral tofacitinib at 5 to 10 mg twice daily. immunoSEQ multiplex PCR using 35 Vbeta forward primers and 13 Jbeta reverse primers was used to amplify TCRbeta CDR3 regions. Patients stayed on tofacitinib for 6 to 18 months and then had 6 months of follow-up off drug so that delayed response and recurrence could be assessed. Scalp tissue and sorted CD4+ and CD8+ peripheral blood T cells from patchy and totalis/universalis alopecia areata patients and from healthy controls were covered by human TCRbeta sequencing. Tofacitinib-treated patients had biopsies at baseline and at 4 and 24 weeks of treatment, with a later scalp biopsy in several patients. To study T cell clonal expansion in alopecia areata, the researchers applied high-throughput TCRbeta sequencing to both the C3H/HeJ mouse model and human patients. RNA was obtained with the PAXgene miRNA kit for fixed scalp, the miRNeasy kit for PBMCs, and the RNeasy kit for mouse skin. Scalp clonality was compared across normal scalp (n=4), patchy alopecia areata scalp (n=8), and alopecia totalis/universalis scalp (n=8). Overall study results and their limits: Scalp TCR repertoire analysis is complicated because resident alphabeta T cells in normal human skin are also sequenced, whereas mouse skin is dominated by gammadelta T cells. TCR sequences shared between patients were less clear than in mice, possibly partly because of HLA diversity in the patient population. Compared with normal scalp, lesional scalp had higher clonality and more expanded CD8+ clones, particularly in alopecia totalis/universalis, a pattern that suggests antigenic drive.

On this clone itself: Its cognate antigen has yet to be identified. Per-base qualities were not stored, and no clone one base away is much larger.

The library was produced with the immunoSEQ multiplex PCR assay. RNA was extracted from all samples and reverse transcribed into cDNA as template for TCR sequencing. SuperScript III was used for first-strand cDNA synthesis, primed with a 2:1 mix of oligo-dT and random hexamers. A synthetic immune receptor repertoire was used to gauge amplification bias, and whatever bias remained was removed computationally. The source study handled its data this way. After raw reads were preprocessed to remove errors, the CDR3 was defined following IMGT conventions as running from the conserved cysteine to phenylalanine. Clonality was computed as 1 minus the Shannon entropy, with the entropy normalized by log2 of the number of productive unique TCRs. Whether each scalp clone was CD4 or CD8 was inferred by checking scalp TCRbeta sequences against the CD4 and CD8 repertoires from sorted blood. TCRdb re-hosts the immuneACCESS table, in-frame sequences only. Its copies lack some clones; in the studies checked, an unresolved V gene accounts for under half of them, and the cause for the rest is not known. That table furnishes V, J and clone size, whereas the DNA furnished D and trimming. The sample data list 120,000 to 150,000 clones, and around 87% of these were observed just once. Clones ranked in the top ten supply roughly 15% of the sample.

The time point label corresponds to: baseline before oral tofacitinib. Peripheral blood and lesional scalp punch biopsies were obtained from patients with alopecia areata. PBMCs were separated by density centrifugation and stained for CD3, CD4 and CD8, after which CD4+ and CD8+ T cells were sorted on a FACSAria. The sequenced sample was CD8+ T cells sorted from blood, obtained at week 0. The source of this sequence is a human donor with alopecia areata.

This receptor carries the CDR3 CASSPLGMGGELFF. Read as DNA, the sequence is TGTGCCAGCAGCCCCCTCGGGATGGGAGGGGAGCTGTTTTTT. The chain joins TRBV27 to TRBJ2-2, with TRBD2 perhaps the D gene, on 5 matching bases. CDR1 and CDR2 are read off the germline V gene (reference sequence) as MNHEY and SMNVEV. V and J are truncated by 6 bases and 8 bases respectively, leaving an intervening sequence of 16 bases. The CDR3 starts with the cysteine, ends with the phenylalanine, and has 14 residues. Only CDR3 DNA is held: 42 bases, read in frame from base 1.